This T cell receptor (beta chain) emerged from a study of Ad26.COV2.S vaccination and SARS-CoV-2 variants listed by TCRdb under 2021. Turning to the overall study: Donors in the vaccine arm were drawn from COV1001, a multicentre, randomized, double-blind, placebo-controlled phase I-IIa trial testing Ad26.COV2.S in healthy adults. Ad26.COV2.S was given intramuscularly at 5x10^10 or 1x10^11 viral particles, as a single shot or as two shots 56 days apart. Sequencing of the TCRbeta repertoire served to evaluate the specificity and breadth of SARS-CoV-2-reactive T cell receptors following Ad26.COV2.S vaccination. A total of 32 samples were included in the TCR-sequenced set, comprising around 19 Ad26.COV2.S vaccine recipients, 5 placebo recipients and 8 SARS-CoV-2 convalescent individuals. Trial participants were randomized into five groups of five: low-dose or high-dose Ad26.COV2.S given once or twice, or placebo on both occasions. Investigators did not know the trial group allocation while performing experiments and assessing outcomes. The paper's findings and limits, for the study overall: Vaccine and placebo recipients had comparable non-spike TCR breadth, which fits with the vaccine containing only spike. The study was not powered for comparison of responses between vaccine doses or regimens. Ad26.COV2.S recipients had higher spike-specific TCR breadth than placebo recipients (P = 0.0014). It was noted by the authors that total T cell responses may have been underestimated by the TCR breadth and depth analyses. Substantial breadth of spike-specific CD8+ and CD4+ T cell responses was reported after vaccination.

Concerning this clone: This receptor's antigen is unknown. Base qualities are not provided; no much larger clone lies one nucleotide away.

V sheds 2 bases and J sheds 5 bases, leaving 12 bases between their ends. CDR1 is given as KGHSH and CDR2 as LQKENI, both from the germline V gene. The CDR3 spans 14 residues, from the cysteine through the phenylalanine. Left in the record is the CDR3 DNA by itself, 42 bases read in frame from the first base. The treatment or condition label corresponds to: some 20 received Ad26.COV2.S at low or high dose, single or two shots; about 5 received placebo; per-sample allocation not given. Repertoires of vaccine and placebo recipients were sequenced from samples collected on day 63 after the first injection. In Cohort 1b, more than 20 adults aged 18-55 years were enrolled at a single site in Boston, USA, between 29 July and 7 August 2020. As a vaccine, Ad26.COV2.S was a replication-incompetent adenovirus type 26 vector that expressed a prefusion-stabilized SARS-CoV-2 spike protein derived from the original Wuhan strain.

The immunoSEQ Assay was the method used to sequence TCRbeta CDR3 regions. After extraction, genomic DNA underwent amplification by bias-controlled multiplex PCR, followed by high-throughput sequencing. Under the source paper's analysis protocol: To quantify the absolute abundance of every unique TCRbeta CDR3 region, sequences were collapsed and filtered. T cell fraction was estimated by normalization of TCRbeta template counts to usable DNA, with usable DNA being measured through amplification of reference genes present in all nucleated cells. Repertoire TCRs were annotated as SARS-CoV-2-specific by exact matching of V gene, CDR3 amino acid sequence and J gene to a known reactive TCR set. The reference SARS-CoV-2 TCR set came from MIRA and was filtered for enrichment in COVID-19-positive ImmuneCODE repertoires, removing public or cross-reactive TCRs. Using the MIRA antigens, annotated TCRs were further analysed by specific ORF or by position within an ORF. Breadth was defined as annotated unique rearrangements over total unique productive rearrangements; depth was the summed frequency of those rearrangements. TCR breadth was compared between groups using two-sided Wilcoxon rank-sum tests. TCRdb carries this immuneACCESS record with in-frame sequences only. Its versions omit some clonotypes, under half of them owing to an unresolved V gene in the studies checked, with the rest unexplained. V, J and clone size derive from that table, while D and trimming were established from the DNA sequence. The sample table shows fewer than 400,000 clones, and over 75% are seen once. Of the sample, about 1.9% falls within the top ten clones.

The clonotype was recovered from a person between 18 and 65 years old who received the Ad26.COV2.S COVID-19 vaccine or a placebo. Specimen: peripheral blood, collected in a trial of Ad26.COV2.S vaccine versus placebo. The chain links TRBV18 with TRBJ1-1; perhaps TRBD1 is the D gene, with 5 bases matching. Here is the DNA: TGTGCCAGCTCACCAAAATCAGGGTGGACTGAAGCTTTCTTT. The encoded protein is CASSPKSGWTEAFF.